The 10 T cell receptor beta chains reported below all come from one sample, sequenced in a study of human T cells and chemical hapten exposure. TCRdb independently ran MiXCR on the 5' RACE reads; one entry per CDR3 protein. The sample records some 150,000 distinct CDR3 sequences, around 4.4% being singletons. Total RNA was isolated from whole blood that had not been fractionated. The source is a female donor in good health.

There are many counts of this clonotype. The rearrangement joins TRBV18 to TRBJ1-3; 7 nucleotides match TRBD1. J was trimmed by 4 bases and V by 3 bases; bases with no gene match: 9. The CDR3 is made up of 16 amino acids. CDR1 is KGHSH and CDR2 is LQKENI in the germline V gene. CDR3 sequence: CASSPSSGTAGNTIYF. The CDR3 nucleotides are TGTGCCAGCTCACCCTCTTCAGGGACAGCCGGAAACACCATATATTTT.

The sample holds many counts of this clonotype. It is unclear where the CDR3 begins or ends on the DNA, so no DNA is shown, and the CDR3 is as TCRdb lists it. V is TRBV2 and J is TRBJ1-2. Per the germline V gene, CDR1 is SNHLY and CDR2 is FYNNEI. Inclusive of both ends, the CDR3 amounts to 18 amino acids. CDR3 in amino acids: CASSDRLWLHLRSYGYTF.

This clonotype was counted many times. The chain couples TRBV18 to TRBJ1-6; 7 bases line up with TRBD1. The CDR3 consists of 15 residues. Losses at the gene ends were 3 bases for V and 6 bases for J; bases not matched to a gene: 5. Germline V gives CDR1 KGHSH, CDR2 LQKENI. The CDR3 loop reads CASSPGQETNSPLHF. CDR3 DNA sequence: TGTGCCAGCTCACCCGGACAGGAGACTAATTCACCCCTCCACTTT.

This clonotype was counted at least ten times. This rearrangement joins TRBV20-1 to TRBJ2-5; TRBD2 agrees at 7 bases. The CDR3 extends over 14 amino acids. Germline CDR1 is DFQATT and CDR2 is SNEGSKA (reference sequence). V dropped 5 bases and J dropped 4; count of bases not matched to a gene: 10. CDR3 loop: CSAGRQSGVETQYF. The CDR3 nucleotides are TGCAGTGCTGGCCGACAGAGCGGGGTAGAGACCCAGTACTTC.

This clonotype has ten or more counts. This chain uses TRBV5-1 with TRBJ1-1; perhaps TRBD1 as D (5 bases). This CDR3 has 15 residues. The germline CDR1 and CDR2 sequences are SGHRS and YFSETQ. Trimming took off 2 bases at V and 7 bases at J, with 18 bases between the two ends. The CDR3 here is CASSLRGTYGGEAFF. The CDR3, as DNA: TGCGCCAGCAGCTTACGGGGAACTTACGGGGGTGAAGCTTTCTTT.

The table lists this clonotype with many counts. The gene calls are TRBV2 and TRBJ2-6; maybe TRBD2 (6 bases). The CDR3 extends over 16 amino acids. Germline values: CDR1 SNHLY, CDR2 FYNNEI. Trimming left V 3 bases short and J 1 base short, with 10 bases between. CDR3 protein: CASSEGGRSGANVLTF. In nucleotides, the CDR3 is TGTGCCAGCAGTGAGGGTGGGAGGTCTGGGGCCAACGTCCTGACTTTC.

This clonotype has a count of ten or more. The chain uses TRBV6-2 or TRBV6-3 and TRBJ1-2; 8 nucleotides line up with TRBD1. Trimming cost V 5 bases and J 6 bases; bases outside gene matches: 5. Germline loops: CDR1 MNHEY, CDR2 SVGEGT. CDR3 length: 13 residues. CDR3 sequence reads: CASSATGDHGYTF. In nucleotides, the CDR3 is TGTGCCAGCAGTGCGACAGGGGACCATGGCTACACCTTC.

This clonotype was observed many times. The CDR3 sequence is CASSQGAGGYNEQFF. The CDR3 DNA sequence: TGTGCCAGCAGCCAAGGAGCGGGGGGGTACAATGAGCAGTTCTTC. The chain joins TRBV4-2 to TRBJ2-1, with 10 positions matching TRBD2. Germline-derived CDR1 and CDR2 are LGHNA and YNFKEQ. Trimming took 1 base from V and 4 from J; bases not matched to a gene: 1. This CDR3 has 15 amino acids.

This clonotype has at least ten counts. The chain links TRBV27 to TRBJ1-1, with 7 bases lining up with TRBD1. Germline CDR1 and CDR2: MNHEY and SMNVEV (reference sequence). V lost 3 bases and J lost 1; bases outside the gene matches: 8. The CDR3 consists of 16 residues. The CDR3 bases are TGTGCCAGCAGTTTGGACAGGTTTAGTCGGAACACTGAAGCTTTCTTT. Its translation is CASSLDRFSRNTEAFF.

The chain employs TRBV28 and TRBJ2-2; D ambiguous. CDR1 and CDR2 (germline): MDHEN, SYDVKM. This CDR3 region has 14 residues. With 1 base removed from V and 10 bases from J, the gap between germline ends came to 13 bases. The CDR3 nucleotides are TGTGCCAGCAGTTTATTGAGCTGTGGCACGGAGCTGTTTTTT. Encoded protein: CASSLLSCGTELFF.